Included here is one T cell receptor (beta chain) sequence, with context. Its target is not known. The sample comes from a study of high-grade serous ovarian cancer treatment subgroups. Study-level background: Samples averaged approximately 13,000 reads and 6,900 or so unique TCR beta rearrangements.

The repertoire was sequenced with immunoSEQ multiplex PCR; TCRdb's copy has only in-frame clones and lacks some. The sample carries about 3,600 clones, about 80% recorded once. Tumor samples were taken before definitive surgery or chemotherapy. Notes on the study in general: Tumors within one patient showed repertoire similarity of 0.11 to 0.79. Only CDR3 was analyzed; CDR1 and CDR2 were not.

Sequencing input: tumor tissue. This TCR was sampled from a human donor with high-grade serous ovarian cancer.

In nucleotides, the CDR3 is TGCGCCAGCAGCCAACTAGCGGGAGGAACCGGGGAGCTGTTTTTT. This translates into CASSQLAGGTGELFF. This sequence joins TRBV4-3 and TRBJ2-2; 11 bases are shared with TRBD2. Trimming took 2 bases from V and 5 from J; bases not matched to a gene: 1. Germline CDR1 and CDR2: LGHNA and YSLEER. The CDR3 spans 15 residues.